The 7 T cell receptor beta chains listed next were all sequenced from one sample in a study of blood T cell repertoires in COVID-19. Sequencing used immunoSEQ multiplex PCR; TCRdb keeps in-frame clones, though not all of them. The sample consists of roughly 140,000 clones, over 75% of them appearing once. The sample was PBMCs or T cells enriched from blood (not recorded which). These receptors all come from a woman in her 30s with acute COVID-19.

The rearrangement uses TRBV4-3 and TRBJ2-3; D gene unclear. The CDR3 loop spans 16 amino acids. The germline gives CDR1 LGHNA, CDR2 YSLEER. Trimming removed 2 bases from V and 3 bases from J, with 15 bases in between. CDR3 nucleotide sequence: TGCGCCAGCAGCCAATTGACCGGGTCCCCTACAGATACGCAGTATTTT. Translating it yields CASSQLTGSPTDTQYF.

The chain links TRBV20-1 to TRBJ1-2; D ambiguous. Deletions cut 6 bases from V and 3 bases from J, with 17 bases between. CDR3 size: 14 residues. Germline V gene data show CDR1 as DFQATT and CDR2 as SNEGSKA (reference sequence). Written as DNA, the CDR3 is TGCAGTGCCAGTTCTTCGCCCGGGGACTATGGCTACACCTTC. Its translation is CSASSSPGDYGYTF.

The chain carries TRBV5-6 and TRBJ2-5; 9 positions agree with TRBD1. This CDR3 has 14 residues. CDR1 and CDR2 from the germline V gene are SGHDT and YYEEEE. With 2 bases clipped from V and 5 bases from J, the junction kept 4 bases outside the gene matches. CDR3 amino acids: CASSFGTGLETQYF. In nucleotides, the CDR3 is TGTGCCAGCAGCTTTGGGACAGGGCTCGAGACCCAGTACTTC.

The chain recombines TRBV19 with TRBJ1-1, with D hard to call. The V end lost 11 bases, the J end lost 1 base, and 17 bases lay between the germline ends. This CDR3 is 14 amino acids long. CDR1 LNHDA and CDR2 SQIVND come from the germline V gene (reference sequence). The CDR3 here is CAVKSAGWNTEAFF. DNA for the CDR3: TGTGCCGTAAAGTCGGCAGGATGGAACACTGAAGCTTTCTTT. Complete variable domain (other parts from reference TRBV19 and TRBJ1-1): DGGITQSPKYLFRKEGQNVTLSCEQNLNHDAMYWYRQDPGQGLRLIYYSQIVNDFQKGDIAEGYSVSREKKESFPLTVTSAQKNPTAFYLCAVKSAGWNTEAFFGQGTRLTVV.

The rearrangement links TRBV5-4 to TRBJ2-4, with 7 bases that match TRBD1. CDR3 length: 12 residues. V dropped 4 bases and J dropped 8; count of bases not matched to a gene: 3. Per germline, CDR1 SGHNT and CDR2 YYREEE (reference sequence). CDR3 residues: CASSGTGDIQYF. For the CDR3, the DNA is TGTGCCAGCAGCGGAACAGGGGACATTCAGTACTTC.

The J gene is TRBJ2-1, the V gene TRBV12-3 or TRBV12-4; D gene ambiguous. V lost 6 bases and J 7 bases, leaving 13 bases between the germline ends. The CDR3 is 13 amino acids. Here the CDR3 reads CASSQDIRNEQFF. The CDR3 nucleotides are TGTGCCAGCAGCCAGGATATTCGAAATGAGCAGTTCTTC.

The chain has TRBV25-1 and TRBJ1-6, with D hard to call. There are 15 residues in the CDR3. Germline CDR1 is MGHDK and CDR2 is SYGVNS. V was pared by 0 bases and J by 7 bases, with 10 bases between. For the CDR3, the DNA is TGTGCCAGCAGTGAATATTCGTTAGAGAATTCACCCCTCCACTTT. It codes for CASSEYSLENSPLHF.